The present TCR beta chain was sequenced within a study of Ad26.COV2.S vaccination and SARS-CoV-2 variants. This clone has only one observation. The CDR3 covers 15 residues. The V segment lost 3 bases and the J segment 6 bases; nucleotides outside the gene matches: 11. In germline, CDR1 is KGHSH, CDR2 LQKENI. The treatment is: 15 to 20 received Ad26.COV2.S at low or high dose, single or two shots; 5 received placebo; per-sample allocation not given. Repertoires come from day 63 after the first vaccine or placebo injection. Boston supplied an adult donor aged 18-55 years. This vaccine is an Ad26 vector that expresses the Wuhan-strain SARS-CoV-2 spike. Sequencing was performed with immunoSEQ multiplex PCR; in TCRdb, only in-frame clones are kept and a portion is missing. Here the sample spans 300,000 to 450,000 clones, approximately 81% being singletons.

The receptor was derived from a person between 18 and 65 years old who received the Ad26.COV2.S COVID-19 vaccine or a placebo. The chain combines TRBV18 with TRBJ2-7; 7 bases fit TRBD2. The source material was peripheral blood, sampled in a trial of Ad26.COV2.S vaccine versus placebo. CDR3 DNA sequence: TGTGCCAGCTCACCGCAGGCGGGAGTTTTCTCCGAGCAGTACTTC. Its protein product is CASSPQAGVFSEQYF.